The present T cell receptor delta chain was sequenced within a study of γδ T cells in repeated Plasmodium falciparum infection. Study details: Donors had four controlled P. falciparum NF54 infections over roughly 640 days. Study-level findings and limits: In Vdelta2-negative, largely Vdelta1+, gammadelta repertoires, repeated controlled infections appeared to drive clonal selection waves. Donors in Mali lived in a small rural village, largely one ethnic group. Malian children's Vdelta2-negative repertoires appeared more expanded and less diverse than Australians'.

TCRdb called clones from the multiplex PCR reads again using CATT. Among tens of thousands of delta-chain clones listed, 0.98% were seen once. From germline, CDR1 is GEAIGNYY and CDR2 EKD. J was trimmed by 1 base and V by 1 base; bases with no gene match: 5. The CDR3 loop spans 15 amino acids. Vgamma9/Vdelta2+ and Vdelta2-negative gammadelta T cells were flow-sorted from PBMC for bulk sequencing. For this clone: Its antigen is not identified. The protein recorded in TCRdb matches a much larger clone and deviates from this DNA's translation at residue 6, suggesting a read error; the protein here is obtained by translating the DNA.

The sequencing sample was made of gamma-delta T cells from blood. The receptor was derived from a pool of human donors (malaria-infected and uninfected, not separated). J is TRDJ1 and V is TRDV2; 7 nucleotides align to TRDD3. TCRdb supplies no J gene; here it was assigned by aligning the nucleotide sequence to germline. CDR3 in DNA: TGTGCCTGTGACACTCGGGATACTCTCACCGATAAACTCATCTTT. It translates to CACDTRDTLTDKLIF.